A single sample gave rise to the 11 T cell receptor beta chains below, sequenced in a study of shared clonotypes between healthy human individuals. It was CD45RO-negative cells, positively selected for CCR7, that made up naive CD8 cells, with terminally differentiated effector memory CD45RA+ cells excluded. Some clones are missing from TCRdb's copy, which holds only in-frame ones; the method was immunoSEQ multiplex PCR. The sample has some 1,900,000 clones, around 96% seen once; the top ten hold more than 0.95%. The sample comprised naive CD8+ T cells sorted from blood. Every receptor here comes from a man younger than 35 in good health.

The CDR3: CASSFGFPGELFF. CDR3 sequence (DNA): TGTGCCAGCAGCTTCGGGTTTCCCGGGGAGCTGTTTTTT. The rearrangement uses TRBV13 and TRBJ2-2, with D uncertain. Trimming cost V 3 bases and J 6 bases, with 8 bases left between them. CDR1 is PRHDT, CDR2 FYEKMQ, per germline (reference sequence). The length of the CDR3 is 13 residues. The variable domain in full, with the rest retrieved from reference TRBV13 and TRBJ2-2, is AAGVIQSPRHLIKEKRETATLKCYPIPRHDTVYWYQQGPGQDPQFLISFYEKMQSDKGSIPDRFSAQQFSDYHSELNMSSLELGDSALYFCASSFGFPGELFFGEGSRLTVL.

The V and J genes are TRBV7-9 and TRBJ1-6; D possibly corresponds to TRBD1 (6 bases). CDR1 and CDR2 (germline): SEHNR, FQNEAQ (reference sequence). The CDR3 is 14 amino acids. V was cut by 4 bases and J by 5 bases, with 9 bases left in between. CDR3 residues: CASSSTGDNSPLHF. For the CDR3, the DNA is TGTGCCAGCAGCTCGACAGGAGATAATTCACCCCTCCACTTT.

In regard to this clone: Other DNA variants within this sample encode the same CDR3. The rearrangement links TRBV6-5 to TRBJ2-7, with 10 bases lining up with TRBD2. The CDR3 runs 15 residues. CDR1 MNHEY and CDR2 SVGAGI come from the germline V gene. The junction had 5 bases not matched to a gene; V was cut back by 5 bases and J by 1 base. Here the CDR3 reads CASSTGTSASYEQYF. The CDR3 bases are TGTGCCAGCAGTACCGGGACTAGCGCGTCCTACGAGCAGTACTTC.

This chain joins TRBV10-3 and TRBJ2-7, with D possibly matching TRBD2 (6 bases). In germline, CDR1 is ENHRY, CDR2 SYGVKD. This CDR3 has 13 amino acids. V gave up 2 bases and J gave up 6 bases, with 11 bases separating them. In DNA form, the CDR3 reads TGTGCCATCAGTGAGATGGGGGAGGCCGAGCAGTACTTC. Translation gives CAISEMGEAEQYF.

In regard to this clone: Additional DNA sequences in this sample encode the identical CDR3. The rearrangement uses TRBV7-2 and TRBJ1-2; tentatively, D is TRBD1 (6 bases). The CDR3 has 13 amino acids. V lost 1 base to trimming and J lost 6 bases, with 9 bases between them. Germline CDR1 SGHTA, CDR2 FQGNSA. The CDR3 reads CASSLGAGDGYTF. CDR3 sequence (DNA): TGTGCCAGCAGCTTAGGAGCAGGGGATGGCTACACCTTC.

The chain has TRBV13 and TRBJ1-6; 7 bases agree with TRBD1. The length of the CDR3 is 15 residues. CDR1 and CDR2 (germline): PRHDT, FYEKMQ (reference sequence). V shed 0 bases, J shed 6 bases, and the junction held 2 bases outside the gene matches. In DNA form, the CDR3 reads TGTGCCAGCAGCTTAGGTCAGGGGGGTAATTCACCCCTCCACTTT. This sequence encodes CASSLGQGGNSPLHF.

The chain links TRBV7-9 to TRBJ2-1; D not resolved. Germline CDR1 is SEHNR and CDR2 is FQNEAQ (reference sequence). V was clipped by 1 base and J by 8 bases, with 9 bases between them. The CDR3 extends over 13 amino acids. The CDR3 coding sequence is TGTGCCAGCAGCTTAGAGGTGGGCGATGAGCAGTTCTTC. Its protein product is CASSLEVGDEQFF.

The gene calls are TRBV28 and TRBJ2-3; tentatively, D is TRBD2 (7 bases). Trimming shortened V by 6 bases and J by 0 bases, and 10 bases separated the two germline ends. The CDR3 has 14 amino acids. Germline V lookup: CDR1 MDHEN, CDR2 SYDVKM. CDR3 amino acids: CASRGRGSTDTQYF. In nucleotides, the CDR3 is TGTGCCAGCAGGGGGAGGGGGAGCACAGATACGCAGTATTTT.

The V and J genes are TRBV19 and TRBJ2-5; the D gene is possibly TRBD2 (6 bases). The germline CDR1 and CDR2 sequences are LNHDA and SQIVND (reference sequence). The V and J ends lost 0 bases and 5 bases respectively, with 16 bases between them. This CDR3 region has 16 residues. In DNA, the CDR3 is TGTGCCAGTAGTATAGATGCGGGACCCAAAGTGGAGACCCAGTACTTC. Translation: CASSIDAGPKVETQYF.

The J gene is TRBJ1-6, the V gene TRBV5-4; D unclear. The CDR3 runs 14 residues. Trimming took off 4 bases at V and 6 bases at J, with 11 bases between the two ends. Germline assignment: CDR1 SGHNT and CDR2 YYREEE (reference sequence). The CDR3 is CASSQAEANSPLHF. The CDR3, as DNA: TGTGCCAGCAGCCAGGCAGAAGCTAATTCACCCCTCCACTTT.

This rearrangement joins TRBV7-8 to TRBJ2-3; 8 bases are a match to TRBD2. Germline values: CDR1 SGHVS, CDR2 FQNEAQ. There are 16 residues in the CDR3. The V gene end was trimmed by 4 bases and the J gene end by 2 bases; junction bases not matched to a gene: 8. The CDR3 sequence is CASSWGSGAYTDTQYF. CDR3 bases: TGTGCCAGCAGCTGGGGTAGCGGGGCCTACACAGATACGCAGTATTTT.